This TCR beta chain was profiled in a study of Tregs in tolerant kidney transplant recipients. The nonmyeloablative bone marrow transplants came from related graft donors, with transient mixed chimerism. Whole-study findings and limits: Antigen-driven expansion was suggested because donor-specific Tregs expanded more than all Tregs in tolerant patients. For some patients, primers changed over time, blocking nucleotide-level comparison. Biological reproducibility was not directly addressed, but technical replication error appeared minimal. Activated donor B cell expansion appeared to reveal the most relevant donor-specific TCRbeta repertoire.

Worth noting for this clone: As yet, its antigen is unknown.

TCRdb's copy holds only in-frame clones and misses some; the assay was immunoSEQ multiplex PCR. The table has 81,000 or so clones, roughly nine tenths seen once; the top ten hold 1.6%. The germline CDR1 and CDR2 sequences are SNHLY and FYNNEI. Trimming took 6 bases from V and 1 from J; bases not matched to a gene: 8. The CDR3 has 16 residues. The chain joins TRBV2 to TRBJ1-2; 10 positions agree with TRBD1. This TCR came from a human patient who received a combined kidney and bone marrow transplant. Some T cells may be provided by the graft donor. The sample consisted of CD4+ T cells from blood (PBMCs), taken 24 months after the transplant. The CDR3 nucleotides read TGTGCCAGCAGACAGACAGGGGGCCTCTTTAACTATGGCTACACCTTC. Protein: CASRQTGGLFNYGYTF.